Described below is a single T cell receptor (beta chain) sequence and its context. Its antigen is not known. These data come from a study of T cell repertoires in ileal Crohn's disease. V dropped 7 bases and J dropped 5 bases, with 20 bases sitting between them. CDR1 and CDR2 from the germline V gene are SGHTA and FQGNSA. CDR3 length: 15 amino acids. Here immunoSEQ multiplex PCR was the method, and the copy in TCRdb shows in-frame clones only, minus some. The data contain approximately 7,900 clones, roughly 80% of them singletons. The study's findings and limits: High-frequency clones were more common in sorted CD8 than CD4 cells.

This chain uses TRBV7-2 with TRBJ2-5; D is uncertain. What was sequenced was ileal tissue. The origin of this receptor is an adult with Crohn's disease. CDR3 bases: TGTGCCAGCACCTACCGGAGAGTCCCCCGGGAGACCCAGTACTTC. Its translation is CASTYRRVPRETQYF.